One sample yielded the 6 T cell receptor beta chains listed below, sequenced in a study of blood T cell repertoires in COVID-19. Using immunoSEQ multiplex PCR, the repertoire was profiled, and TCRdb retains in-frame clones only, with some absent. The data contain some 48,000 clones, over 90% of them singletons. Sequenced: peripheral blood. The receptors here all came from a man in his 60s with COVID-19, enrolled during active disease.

The CDR3 nucleotides read TGTGCCACCAGCAGAGGTACAGGAAACTCCTACGAGCAGTACTTC. Translation gives CATSRGTGNSYEQYF. J is TRBJ2-7 and V is TRBV15; tentative D call: TRBD1 (5 bases). Germline V gene data show CDR1 as LNHNV and CDR2 as YYDKDF (reference sequence). With 1 base removed from V and 0 bases from J, the gap between germline ends came to 10 bases. This CDR3 is built from 15 residues.

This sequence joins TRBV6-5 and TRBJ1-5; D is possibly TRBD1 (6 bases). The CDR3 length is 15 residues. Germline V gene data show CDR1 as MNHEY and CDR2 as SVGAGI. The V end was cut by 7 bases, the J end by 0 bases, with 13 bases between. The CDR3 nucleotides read TGTGCCAGCAAGGACAGCTTCTATAGCAATCAGCCCCAGCATTTT. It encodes CASKDSFYSNQPQHF.

CDR3 sequence: CAISPGTGTYEQYF. As DNA, the CDR3 is TGTGCCATCAGCCCCGGGACAGGCACCTACGAGCAGTACTTC. The chain combines TRBV10-3 with TRBJ2-7, with 8 nucleotides matching TRBD1. Looked up from germline, CDR1 is ENHRY and CDR2 is SYGVKD. With V trimmed by 6 bases and J by 2 bases, 6 bases remained unmatched. The CDR3 extends over 14 amino acids.

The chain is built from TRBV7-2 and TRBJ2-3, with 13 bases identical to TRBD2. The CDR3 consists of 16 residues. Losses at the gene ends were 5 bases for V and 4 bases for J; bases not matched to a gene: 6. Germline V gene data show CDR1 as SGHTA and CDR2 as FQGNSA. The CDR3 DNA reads TGTGCCAGCAGCCCACCGGGACTAGCGGGACCAGATACGCAGTATTTT. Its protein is CASSPPGLAGPDTQYF.

CDR3 coding DNA: TGTGCCACTACAAGGGGTCAGGATGGCTACACCTTC. The encoded protein is CATTRGQDGYTF. V is TRBV5-8 and J is TRBJ1-2, with D tentatively TRBD1 (5 bases). Per the germline V gene, CDR1 is SGHTS and CDR2 is YDEGEE. V was cut by 9 bases and J by 6 bases, with 15 bases left in between. The CDR3 runs 12 residues.

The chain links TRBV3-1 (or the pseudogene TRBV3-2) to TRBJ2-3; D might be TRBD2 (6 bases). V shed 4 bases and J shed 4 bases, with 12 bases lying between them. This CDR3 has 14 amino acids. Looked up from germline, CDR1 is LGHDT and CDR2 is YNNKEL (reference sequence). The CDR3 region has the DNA TGTGCCAGCAGCCTTCGACCGGGGGCAGATACGCAGTATTTT. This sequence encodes CASSLRPGADTQYF.